The text below deals with one T cell receptor beta chain. The data belong to a study of T cells in Graves' hyperthyroidism and ophthalmopathy. Diagnoses were made from clinical symptoms, serum measures (thyroxine and TRAb), thyroid ultrasound and orbital computed tomography. Germline V lookup: CDR1 SNHLY, CDR2 FYNNEI. The CDR3 covers 13 residues. V lost 5 bases, J lost 7 bases, and 12 bases lay in between. Researchers took RNA transcripts and amplified the TCR beta CDR3 regions from them. First-round RT-PCR with HTBI primers amplified the TCR CDR3 region. TCRdb recomputed calls from the multiplex PCR reads with MiXCR, one row per CDR3 protein. The sample lists approximately 600,000 distinct CDR3 sequences; around 15% were seen once.

The receptor was derived from a woman in her twenties or thirties with Graves' hyperthyroidism. The chain employs TRBV2 and TRBJ2-1; tentatively, D is TRBD1 or TRBD2 (5 bases each). Sequenced input: blood. The CDR3 DNA is TGTGCCAGCAGTTCCGGGGACGGGAATGAGCAGTTCTTC. Translating gives CASSSGDGNEQFF.